One and the same sample provided the 27 T cell receptor beta chains below, sequenced in a study of CD8 T cells in ankylosing spondylitis. Findings and caveats of the study: Blood from ankylosing spondylitis patients appeared to carry a characteristic roughly 8-variant TCR beta motif.

These receptors' antigens are unknown. TCRdb redid the calling of the 5' RACE reads with MiXCR, one entry per CDR3 protein. Here the sample spans about 540,000 distinct CDR3 sequences, roughly 13% being singletons. Material: blood, either unsorted or a sorted T cell fraction (not recorded which). The receptor set was obtained from a male donor with ankylosing spondylitis.

J is TRBJ1-2 and V is TRBV7-2; D is unresolved. This CDR3 has 13 amino acids. Germline CDR1 is SGHTA and CDR2 is FQGNSA. V was pared by 3 bases and J by 0 bases, with 5 bases between. This CDR3 is CASSLKANYGYTF. CDR3 bases: TGTGCCAGCAGCTTGAAAGCTAACTATGGCTACACCTTC.

The V call is TRBV20-1, the J call TRBJ2-1; D remains ambiguous. This CDR3 contains 14 residues. Germline V gives CDR1 DFQATT, CDR2 SNEGSKA (reference sequence). Trimming shortened V by 3 bases and J by 0 bases, and 9 bases separated the two germline ends. CDR3 nucleotide sequence: TGCAGTGCTAGTTGGTGGAGCTCCTACAATGAGCAGTTCTTC. Translated: CSASWWSSYNEQFF.

Turning to this clonotype: A much larger clone lies a single base off, so this may be a read error. V usage is TRBV29-1 and J usage is TRBJ2-5, with D hard to call. Germline CDR1 reads SQVTM; CDR2 reads ANQGSEA. V was clipped by 3 bases and J by 5 bases, with 1 base between them. The CDR3 covers 9 residues. CDR3 nucleotide sequence: TGCAGCGTTGAGGAGACCCAGTACTTC. It encodes CSVEETQYF.

The chain couples TRBV5-1 to TRBJ2-5, with 7 bases matching TRBD1. This CDR3 contains 16 residues. Germline loops: CDR1 SGHRS, CDR2 YFSETQ. V shed 4 bases and J 4 bases; nucleotides not matched to a gene: 13. For the CDR3, the DNA is TGCGCCAGCAGCACTGGACAGGCCGTTCCCAGAGAGACCCAGTACTTC. This translates into CASSTGQAVPRETQYF.

This rearrangement joins TRBV20-1 to TRBJ2-1, with TRBD2 matching over 11 bases. The CDR3 sequence is 15 residues long. V lost 3 bases and J lost 2; bases outside the gene matches: 3. Germline-derived CDR1 and CDR2 are DFQATT and SNEGSKA (reference sequence). The DNA for the CDR3 is TGCAGTGCTAGCAGTAGCGGGAGGGCCTACAATGAGCAGTTCTTC. Amino acids: CSASSSGRAYNEQFF.

CDR3 sequence: CASSAAGGAGTEAFF. The CDR3 region has the DNA TGTGCCAGCAGCGCGGCAGGGGGCGCCGGGACTGAAGCTTTCTTT. This chain connects TRBV7-7 to TRBJ1-1; TRBD1 agrees at 8 bases. The V and J ends lost 5 bases and 5 bases, in that order; junction bases with no gene match: 10. Germline values: CDR1 SSHAT, CDR2 FNYEAQ (reference sequence). The CDR3 spans 15 residues.

The V and J genes are TRBV6-1 and TRBJ1-5; D not certain. Trimming stripped 2 bases from V and 9 bases from J, with 11 bases between. Germline V gene data show CDR1 as MNHNS and CDR2 as SASEGT. CDR3 size: 13 residues. CDR3 region: CASSEILRGPQHF. The CDR3 nucleotides are TGTGCCAGCAGTGAAATCCTCCGGGGGCCCCAGCATTTT.

This clonotype was seen only a few times. The chain has TRBV7-9 and TRBJ2-1, with TRBD1 matching over 7 bases. Germline V gene lookup returns CDR1 SEHNR and CDR2 FQNEAQ (reference sequence). The CDR3 runs to 16 residues. V gave up 7 bases and J gave up 6 bases; unmatched junction bases: 15. The CDR3 DNA reads TGTGCCAGCACCCATATCCCAACAGGGGTGGCCAATGAGCAGTTCTTC. Amino acid sequence: CASTHIPTGVANEQFF.

The chain's CDR3 is CATSDFGREATDTQYF. Written as DNA, the CDR3 is TGTGCCACCAGTGATTTTGGCAGGGAAGCAACAGATACGCAGTATTTT. The rearrangement joins TRBV24-1 to TRBJ2-3, with D possibly matching TRBD1 (5 bases). The V gene lost 1 base and the J gene lost 3 bases, with 13 bases spanning the gap. The CDR3 sequence is 16 residues long. The germline V gene encodes CDR1 KGHDR and CDR2 SFDVKD.

The chain joins TRBV5-1 to TRBJ2-1; D is unresolved. V was shortened by 0 bases and J by 9 bases, with 10 bases between the two germline ends. Germline CDR1 SGHRS, CDR2 YFSETQ. The CDR3 runs to 13 residues. In DNA form, the CDR3 reads TGCGCCAGCAGCTTGGCCGACGTCTCTGAGCAGTTCTTC. It is translated as CASSLADVSEQFF. The full variable domain, with the rest looked up from reference TRBV5-1 and TRBJ2-1, is KAGVTQTPRYLIKTRGQQVTLSCSPISGHRSVSWYQQTPGQGLQFLFEYFSETQRNKGNFPGRFSGRQFSNSRSEMNVSTLELGDSALYLCASSLADVSEQFFGPGTRLTVL.

The sample holds a few counts of this clonotype. The chain has TRBV5-6 and TRBJ2-7; 9 nucleotides agree with TRBD1. Trimming at V came to 0 bases and at J to 4 bases, leaving 5 bases not matched to a gene. Germline lookup yields CDR1 SGHDT and CDR2 YYEEEE. This CDR3 has 15 amino acids. Here the CDR3 DNA reads TGTGCCAGCAGCTTGGCCGGGACAGGGATTTACGAGCAGTACTTC. This translates into CASSLAGTGIYEQYF.

In its sample, this clonotype was seen a few times. The rearrangement links TRBV9 to TRBJ2-7; 9 bases are shared with TRBD2. From germline, CDR1 is SGDLS and CDR2 YYNGEE. The junction had 8 bases not matched to a gene; V was cut back by 0 bases and J by 4 bases. The CDR3 contains 16 residues. CDR3 in amino acids: CASSVDLAGGPYEQYF. The CDR3 bases are TGTGCCAGCAGCGTAGATCTTGCGGGAGGGCCGTACGAGCAGTACTTC.

This clonotype was seen only a few times. The chain couples TRBV7-9 to TRBJ2-1, with TRBD2 identical over 10 bases. Germline V lookup: CDR1 SEHNR, CDR2 FQNEAQ (reference sequence). The CDR3 consists of 15 residues. V lost 0 bases and J lost 5; bases outside the gene matches: 1. CDR3 loop: CASSLATSGDNEQFF. CDR3 DNA: TGTGCCAGCAGCTTAGCAACTAGCGGGGACAATGAGCAGTTCTTC.

This clonotype showed up just a few times. The chain links TRBV4-1 to TRBJ2-3; 10 bases align to TRBD2. From germline, CDR1 is MGHRA and CDR2 YSYEKL. Trimming removed 2 bases from V and 3 bases from J; junction bases left unmatched: 2. The CDR3 loop spans 15 amino acids. CDR3 DNA sequence: TGCGCCAGCAGCCAACAACTAGCGGGGACAGATACGCAGTATTTT. It codes for CASSQQLAGTDTQYF.

This clonotype was counted a few times. The chain links TRBV20-1 to TRBJ2-2; TRBD2 matches 12 bases. CDR1 is DFQATT, CDR2 SNEGSKA, per germline (reference sequence). V trimming: 1 base; J trimming: 4 bases; junction bases outside the gene matches: 10. The CDR3 extends over 18 amino acids. The CDR3 DNA is TGCAGTGCTAGAGGGGACTGGACTAGCGGGACGGGCACCGGGGAGCTGTTTTTT. Amino acids: CSARGDWTSGTGTGELFF.

In regard to this clonotype: The junction does not match germline at one end; this may be a read error. V is TRBV20-1 and J is TRBJ1-6; D is perhaps TRBD1 (5 bases). The CDR3 is 15 amino acids. Germline V lookup: CDR1 DFQATT, CDR2 SNEGSKA (reference sequence). Here the CDR3 DNA reads TGCGGTGCTAGCCACAGGTCTCAAGCAAATTCACCCCTCCACTTT. It yields the protein CGASHRSQANSPLHF.

In this sample, this clonotype turned up many times. V and J are TRBV20-1 and TRBJ2-1; 8 positions agree with TRBD2. V was pared by 3 bases and J by 0 bases, with 10 bases of the junction left unmatched. The CDR3 loop spans 17 amino acids. Germline assignment: CDR1 DFQATT and CDR2 SNEGSKA (reference sequence). The CDR3 nucleotides read TGCAGTGCTAGGGAACTACTAGCGGACTACTCCTACAATGAGCAGTTCTTC. Amino acid sequence: CSARELLADYSYNEQFF.

The DNA of the CDR3 is TGTGCCAGCAGTAGAAATAGTATTGGGCGCGGAGATACGCAGTATTTT. Protein product: CASSRNSIGRGDTQYF. The gene calls are TRBV27 and TRBJ2-3, with D unclear. With 5 bases removed from V and 5 bases from J, the gap between germline ends came to 20 bases. This CDR3 spans 16 amino acids. Germline assignment: CDR1 MNHEY and CDR2 SMNVEV (reference sequence).

This clonotype was detected only once. V gene TRBV18 combines with J gene TRBJ1-2; 7 nucleotides line up with TRBD1. Germline CDR1 KGHSH, CDR2 LQKENI. The junction had 5 bases not matched to a gene; V was cut back by 3 bases and J by 7 bases. The CDR3 length is 13 residues. This CDR3 is CASSPRQGAGYTF. The CDR3 DNA is TGTGCCAGCTCACCCCGACAGGGTGCTGGCTACACCTTC.

This clonotype occurred a few times. The J gene is TRBJ2-2, the V gene TRBV6-1; 9 nucleotides agree with TRBD1. V lost 4 bases and J lost 4; bases outside the gene matches: 4. CDR1 and CDR2 (germline): MNHNS, SASEGT. The CDR3 covers 15 residues. CDR3 loop: CASSARQGVTGELFF. The DNA for the CDR3 is TGTGCCAGCAGTGCAAGACAGGGGGTCACCGGGGAGCTGTTTTTT.

The V and J genes are TRBV20-1 and TRBJ1-2; TRBD1 might be the D (5 bases). Germline V gene lookup returns CDR1 DFQATT and CDR2 SNEGSKA (reference sequence). The CDR3 is made up of 14 amino acids. Deletions cut 3 bases from V and 4 bases from J, with 15 bases between. The CDR3 spells CSASEQVGGYGYTF. The CDR3 DNA sequence: TGCAGTGCTAGTGAACAGGTCGGAGGCTATGGCTACACCTTC.

This chain joins TRBV20-1 and TRBJ2-1; 7 nucleotides match TRBD2. This CDR3 region has 15 residues. Per germline, CDR1 DFQATT and CDR2 SNEGSKA (reference sequence). The V segment lost 0 bases and the J segment 2 bases; nucleotides outside the gene matches: 4. CDR3 coding DNA: TGCAGTGCTAGAGAGGCGGGAGCCACCTACAATGAGCAGTTCTTC. Its protein product is CSAREAGATYNEQFF.

This sequence joins TRBV15 and TRBJ1-1; 12 bases are shared with TRBD1. Germline V gene sequence: CDR1 LNHNV, CDR2 YYDKDF (reference sequence). The CDR3 totals 15 residues. V shed 1 base and J 4 bases; nucleotides not matched to a gene: 1. The CDR3 DNA reads as TGTGCCACCAGCAGAGGGGACAGGGGGCCCACTGAAGCTTTCTTT. This codes for CATSRGDRGPTEAFF.

This clonotype was counted only a few times. The chain carries TRBV10-3 and TRBJ2-5; D is ambiguous. V was pared by 6 bases and J by 4 bases, with 6 bases between. The CDR3 length is 11 residues. From germline, CDR1 is ENHRY and CDR2 SYGVKD. The CDR3 spells CAIRGGETQYF. The CDR3 DNA follows: TGTGCCATCAGGGGTGGAGAGACCCAGTACTTC.

The chain joins TRBV12-3 or TRBV12-4 to TRBJ2-3; TRBD2 aligns across 8 bases. The ends lost 3 bases at V and 5 bases at J; junction bases unmatched: 10. The CDR3 extends over 16 amino acids. CDR3 sequence: CASSFSRAGDRDTQYF. For the CDR3, the DNA is TGTGCCAGCAGTTTCAGCCGAGCGGGAGACAGAGATACGCAGTATTTT.

The chain couples TRBV7-2 to TRBJ2-3; TRBD2 agrees at 9 bases. The CDR3 covers 16 residues. From germline, CDR1 is SGHTA and CDR2 FQGNSA. V was clipped by 5 bases and J by 3 bases; unmatched bases: 9. The CDR3, as DNA: TGTGCCAGCAGCCCGGATAGCGGGAGAAGAACAGATACGCAGTATTTT. This gives the protein CASSPDSGRRTDTQYF.

This clonotype has just a few counts. The chain has TRBV30 and TRBJ1-1; unclear D gene. The V gene lost 3 bases and the J gene lost 1 base, with 3 bases spanning the gap. The CDR3 is made up of 11 amino acids. The germline gives CDR1 GTSNPN, CDR2 SVGIG (reference sequence). The CDR3 protein is CAWRQNTEAFF. The CDR3 DNA follows: TGTGCCTGGAGGCAGAACACTGAAGCTTTCTTT.